The rows below give T cell receptor beta chains drawn from one sample of a study of blood T cells in healthy people across ages. MiXCR, run by TCRdb on the 5' RACE reads, gives a single entry per CDR3 protein. The sample has 910,000 or so distinct CDR3 sequences, 51% seen once. Sequencing was carried out using blood. Receptors were obtained from a woman aged 60-75 years in good health. The CDR3 runs from the conserved cysteine through the conserved F or W. The D gene is left open where the match is weak. A clone size is listed for some rows: how often the clone was seen (once, few, many), or a class if it is expanded.

j_gene	abundance	v_gene	d_gene	CDR3aa	CDR3nt
TRBJ2-3	few	TRBV20-1	-	CSARIGDTQYF	TGCAGTGCTAGGATTGGCGATACGCAGTATTTT
TRBJ2-5	-	TRBV27	-	CASSLEGIEGTQYF	TGTGCCAGCAGTTTGGAGGGAATTGAGGGGACCCAGTACTTC
TRBJ1-2	-	TRBV5-1	-	CASSPGGGPDYGYTF	TGCGCCAGCAGCCCGGGGGGGGGGCCGGACTATGGCTACACCTTC
TRBJ2-7	-	TRBV27	TRBD2	CASSVSGRGEQYF	TGTGCCAGCAGTGTTAGCGGGCGGGGCGAGCAGTACTTC
TRBJ2-5	-	TRBV4-2	TRBD2	CASSQGLAVLGTQYF	TGTGCCAGCAGCCAAGGGCTAGCGGTGCTTGGGACCCAGTACTTC
TRBJ2-7	few	TRBV7-9	TRBD1	CASSPRQGNSYEQYF	TGTGCCAGCAGCCCCCGACAGGGAAATTCCTACGAGCAGTACTTC
TRBJ1-2	-	TRBV7-9	TRBD1	CASSLGGDRGSYGYTF	TGTGCCAGCAGCTTAGGAGGGGACAGGGGAAGCTATGGCTACACCTTC
TRBJ2-1	-	TRBV6-5	TRBD1	CASRKDRGHNEQFF	TGTGCCAGCAGGAAGGACAGGGGGCACAATGAGCAGTTCTTC
TRBJ2-5	-	TRBV20-1	-	CSARDPGKPNEQYF	TGCAGTGCTAGAGACCCAGGCAAGCCAAATGAGCAGTACTTC
TRBJ2-7	-	TRBV25-1	TRBD2	CASSAPASGIYEQYF	TGTGCCAGCAGCGCCCCGGCTAGCGGGATCTACGAGCAGTACTTC
TRBJ2-5	-	TRBV10-3	TRBD2	CAISEAGLSQETQYF	TGTGCCATCAGTGAAGCGGGACTGAGCCAAGAGACCCAGTACTTC
TRBJ1-1	-	TRBV20-1	TRBD1	CSARRTGGNTEAFF	TGCAGTGCTAGGAGGACAGGGGGGAACACTGAAGCTTTCTTT
TRBJ2-7	-	TRBV13	-	CASSLGLAVAYEQYF	TGTGCCAGCAGCTTAGGACTAGCAGTGGCCTACGAGCAGTACTTC